The rows below give T cell receptor beta chains drawn from one sample of a study of cytomegalovirus exposure and HLA in healthy donors. Only in-frame clones appear in the TCRdb table, and some are missing; sequencing was by immunoSEQ multiplex PCR. The table has roughly 130,000 clones, about 80% seen once. Sequencing was carried out using PBMCs. These receptors were taken from a man aged 35-49 years in good health and CMV-seronegative. The CDR3 runs from the conserved cysteine through the conserved F or W. The D gene is left open where the match is weak. Size is omitted from some rows. Given values are once, few, many or a class for expanded clones.

abundance,v_gene,j_gene,d_gene,CDR3nt,CDR3aa
NA,TRBV7-9,TRBJ2-7,TRBD2,TGTGCCAGCAGCCCGGGGACTAGTCTAAACGAGCAGTACTTC,CASSPGTSLNEQYF
NA,TRBV9,TRBJ1-1,NA,TGTGCCAGCAGCGTAGGGGGGGGAAGGGTCGCTGAAGCTTTCTTT,CASSVGGGRVAEAFF
NA,TRBV7-2,TRBJ2-5,NA,TGTGCCAGCAGCTTCGGGGAGTGGGAGACCCAGTACTTC,CASSFGEWETQYF
NA,TRBV15,TRBJ1-5,NA,TGTGCCACCAGCGGAACGGGACACCCGGCCATTCAGCCCCAGCATTTT,CATSGTGHPAIQPQHF
NA,TRBV11-3,TRBJ1-1,TRBD1,TGTGCCAGCAGCTTAGCCCTTGCCGGGACAGGGGGACCGAACACTGAAGCTTTCTTT,CASSLALAGTGGPNTEAFF
few,TRBV6-1,TRBJ1-4,NA,TGTGCCAGCAGTAGGGGGAGAGGGGATGAAAAACTGTTTTTT,CASSRGRGDEKLFF
NA,TRBV11-3,TRBJ2-1,NA,TGTGCCAGCAGCCTCCGCGATGAGCAGTTCTTC,CASSLRDEQFF
few,TRBV5-1,TRBJ2-3,TRBD2,TGCGCCAGCAATGTTCAGGGACTAGCGGGATCCACAGATACGCAGTATTTT,CASNVQGLAGSTDTQYF
few,TRBV5-4,TRBJ1-2,NA,TGTGCCAGCAGCTTAGCGGGGGGCTACACCTTC,CASSLAGGYTF
NA,TRBV5-1,TRBJ2-3,TRBD2,TGCGCCAGCAGCGGGACTAGCGGGTTCACAGATACGCAGTATTTT,CASSGTSGFTDTQYF
NA,TRBV6-1,TRBJ1-1,NA,TGTGCCAGCAGCGACGGGGGGACTGAAGCTTTCTTT,CASSDGGTEAFF
NA,TRBV27,TRBJ1-1,NA,TGTGCCAGCAGTTTAATGGCAGTGACTGAAGCTTTCTTT,CASSLMAVTEAFF
NA,TRBV19,TRBJ2-1,TRBD1,TGTGCCAGTAGTACTCCGGGACAGGGATACAATGAGCAGTTCTTC,CASSTPGQGYNEQFF
few,TRBV30,TRBJ1-5,NA,TGTGCCTGGAGTGTTATGGGGGGAAATCAGCCCCAGCATTTT,CAWSVMGGNQPQHF
NA,TRBV5-5,TRBJ2-3,NA,TGTGCCAGCAGCCTTACTAGCACAGATACGCAGTATTTT,CASSLTSTDTQYF
NA,TRBV7-9,TRBJ1-2,NA,TGTGCCAGCAGCTCACTCCCCGGGTACTATGGCTACACCTTC,CASSSLPGYYGYTF
NA,TRBV19,TRBJ2-1,TRBD2,TGTGCCAGTAGAGATAGCCCTAGCGGGAGTAGAAATGAGCAGTTCTTC,CASRDSPSGSRNEQFF
NA,TRBV7-9,TRBJ2-6,NA,TGTGCCAGCCCCCCGCCCGGGTTTCCCTCTGGGGCCAACGTCCTGACTTTC,CASPPPGFPSGANVLTF
once,TRBV7-8,TRBJ1-2,NA,TGTGCCAGCAGCTTAGAAGGGCGGGCCTATGGCTACACCTTC,CASSLEGRAYGYTF
NA,TRBV19,TRBJ2-1,TRBD1,TGTGCCAGCCAGAGACAGGGCCTATCTTACAATGAGCAGTTCTTC,CASQRQGLSYNEQFF
NA,TRBV5-1,TRBJ2-3,TRBD2,TGCGCCAGCAGCTTGGGCTCTAGCGGGGGCGGAGATACGCAGTATTTT,CASSLGSSGGGDTQYF
NA,TRBV2,TRBJ2-5,TRBD2,TGTGCCAGCAATGCGGGGGAGAAAGAGACCCAGTACTTC,CASNAGEKETQYF
NA,TRBV10-3,TRBJ1-5,TRBD1,TGTGCCATCAGTGAGTTCGGGGGGACAGGGGGGAATCAGCCCCAGCATTTT,CAISEFGGTGGNQPQHF
NA,TRBV5-4,TRBJ1-3,NA,TGTGCCAGCAGCTCCGACGGGACTTCTGGAAACACCATATATTTT,CASSSDGTSGNTIYF
once,TRBV15,TRBJ1-5,NA,TGTGCCACCAGCAGAGATCCCCCGACAGTGAGCAATCAGCCCCAGCATTTT,CATSRDPPTVSNQPQHF
once,TRBV6-5,TRBJ1-1,TRBD1,TGTGCCAGCAGTTACTCGACACAGGGGCCCACTGAAGCTTTCTTT,CASSYSTQGPTEAFF
NA,TRBV29-1,TRBJ1-1,NA,TGCAGCGTTGATTTTTCTTACGGGGGGCCCACTGAAGCTTTCTTT,CSVDFSYGGPTEAFF
NA,TRBV2,TRBJ2-7,NA,TGTGCCAGCAGTGAATATGGGCAGAACTGGTACGAGCAGTACTTC,CASSEYGQNWYEQYF
NA,TRBV27,TRBJ1-4,NA,TGTGCCAGCAGTATCAGTGCAACTAATGAAAAACTGTTTTTT,CASSISATNEKLFF
NA,TRBV5-1,TRBJ2-3,TRBD2,TGCGCCACGGCACACAGCGGGGGGAGCACAGATACGCAGTATTTT,CATAHSGGSTDTQYF
NA,TRBV30,TRBJ2-7,NA,TGTGCCTGGAGTGATGGGCCCTACGAGCAGTACTTC,CAWSDGPYEQYF
NA,TRBV18,TRBJ1-4,NA,TGTGCCAGCTCACCCGGGACTGCTAATGAAAAACTGTTTTTT,CASSPGTANEKLFF
NA,TRBV6-5,TRBJ1-1,NA,TGTGCCAGCGGTACGCGGGCAGAAGCTTTCTTT,CASGTRAEAFF
NA,TRBV28,TRBJ2-7,NA,TGTGCCAGCAGTTTGGGGGGACAGAGCTCCTACGAGCAGTACTTC,CASSLGGQSSYEQYF
NA,TRBV6-5,TRBJ1-2,TRBD1,TGTGCCAGCAGGGACAGGGGTTCCCTAGGCTATGGCTACACCTTC,CASRDRGSLGYGYTF
NA,TRBV5-1,TRBJ1-2,TRBD1,TGCGCCAGCAGCTTGGGACAGGGGGCGCGTGGCTACACCTTC,CASSLGQGARGYTF
NA,TRBV19,TRBJ2-7,TRBD2,TGTGCCAGTAGGATCGGACTAGACTCCTACGAGCAGTACTTC,CASRIGLDSYEQYF
once,TRBV9,TRBJ2-7,TRBD1,TGTGCCAGCAGCGTAGTGGGACAGGGTAAGTGCGAGCAGTACTTC,CASSVVGQGKCEQYF
NA,TRBV7-9,TRBJ1-2,TRBD1,TGTGCCAGCAGCCATCTCAAAGAAACGGGACAGGGAGATCCCTATGGCTACACCTTC,CASSHLKETGQGDPYGYTF
NA,TRBV2,TRBJ2-3,TRBD2,TGTGCCAGCAGTGAAGTAGCGGGGGGGGCCGATACGCAGTATTTT,CASSEVAGGADTQYF
NA,TRBV7-9,TRBJ2-5,TRBD1,TGTGCCAGCAGCTTAGGGGACAGGGGCCAAGAGACCCAGTACTTC,CASSLGDRGQETQYF
NA,TRBV4-2,TRBJ2-1,NA,TGTGCCAGCAGCCAAGGGGGGGAGAGGGACAATGAGCAGTTCTTC,CASSQGGERDNEQFF
few,TRBV19,TRBJ2-1,TRBD2,TGTGCCAGTAGTATCATAGCGGGAGACAATGAGCAGTTCTTC,CASSIIAGDNEQFF
NA,TRBV5-1,TRBJ1-2,TRBD1,TGCGCCAGCAGGACGGGACAGAACTATGGCTACACCTTC,CASRTGQNYGYTF
NA,TRBV28,TRBJ2-6,NA,TGTGCCAGCAGTTTATTAGCTTGGTCTGGGGCCAACGTCCTGACTTTC,CASSLLAWSGANVLTF
once,TRBV5-6,TRBJ2-1,NA,TGTGCCAGCAGCTGGTATTTACGGGGGAGCTCCTACAATGAGCAGTTCTTC,CASSWYLRGSSYNEQFF
once,TRBV28,TRBJ1-1,NA,TGTGCCAGCAGTTTGTTGAGTTATGAAGCTTTCTTT,CASSLLSYEAFF
NA,TRBV15,TRBJ1-2,NA,TGTGCCACCAGCAGAGCCCTGGGGGGGGCTCGCGGCTACACCTTC,CATSRALGGARGYTF
few,TRBV21-1,TRBJ2-6,NA,TGTGCCAGCAGCAAAGCCGAGGACAGGCCCCGCTCTGGGGCCAACGTCCTGACTTTC,CASSKAEDRPRSGANVLTF
few,TRBV30,TRBJ2-5,TRBD2,TGTGCCTGGAGTGGCCACGGGGGGAACCAAGAGACCCAGTACTTC,CAWSGHGGNQETQYF
NA,TRBV6-6,TRBJ2-3,TRBD1,TGTGCCAGCAGTCCCCTGGGGACAGGGAGCTCAGATACGCAGTATTTT,CASSPLGTGSSDTQYF
NA,TRBV5-1,TRBJ1-2,NA,TGCGCCAGCAGCTTTCGGGAGGAATCTGTGAACTATGGCTACACCTTC,CASSFREESVNYGYTF
once,TRBV25-1,TRBJ2-5,TRBD1,TGTGCCAGCAGTCGGACAGGTCCCATCCAAGAGACCCAGTACTTC,CASSRTGPIQETQYF
NA,TRBV10-3,TRBJ2-2,TRBD1,TGTGCCATCAGTGACCCCGTAGGGGGCCGCACCGGGGAGCTGTTTTTT,CAISDPVGGRTGELFF
NA,TRBV11-2,TRBJ2-7,TRBD2,TGTGCCAGCAGCTCGGGGGGAGTGTACGAGCAGTACTTC,CASSSGGVYEQYF
once,TRBV6-1,TRBJ1-2,NA,TGTGCCAGCAGTGAAGGGCGAAGCGGGGCGAGTGGCTACACCTTC,CASSEGRSGASGYTF
NA,TRBV28,TRBJ2-1,TRBD2,TGTGCCAGCAGAGGACGGACTAGCGGGAGTTACAATGAGCAGTTCTTC,CASRGRTSGSYNEQFF
NA,TRBV5-4,TRBJ2-3,TRBD2,TGTGCCAGCAGCCCGAGGGAGGGGGATACGCAGTATTTT,CASSPREGDTQYF
NA,TRBV2,TRBJ2-2,TRBD1,TGTGCCAGCAGTGGGGACAGTTTTTATGCCGGGGAGCTGTTTTTT,CASSGDSFYAGELFF